At least ten counts were recorded for the clone carrying this T cell receptor (beta chain). Its specificity is not known. Authors of the study amplified TCR beta CDR3 regions from RNA transcripts. First-round RT-PCR of the TCR CDR3 relied on the HTBI primer set. TCRdb independently ran MiXCR on the multiplex PCR reads; one entry per CDR3 protein. The sample carries around 300,000 distinct CDR3 sequences, roughly 15% recorded once. This sample was included in a study of T cells in Graves' hyperthyroidism and ophthalmopathy. The study, taken as a whole, reports: From stable hyperthyroidism, ophthalmopathy was set apart by a 13 V-J model. The model identified upcoming ophthalmopathy a median approximately six months ahead of onset.

This CDR3 has 17 residues. Trimming cost V 6 bases and J 0 bases, with 19 bases left between them. Per the germline V gene, CDR1 is SGHVS and CDR2 is FQNEAQ. V gene TRBV7-8 combines with J gene TRBJ2-3; D might be TRBD1 or TRBD2, each matching 5 bases. The clonotype originates from a woman between 50 and 59 years old with Graves' hyperthyroidism that later progressed to Graves' ophthalmopathy. The specimen was blood. The CDR3 bases are TGTGCCAGCAGTTATGGGTTGGGACGGTCCAGCACAGATACGCAGTATTTT. This encodes CASSYGLGRSSTDTQYF.